The 22 T cell receptor beta chains given below trace back to one sample, sequenced in a study of T-cell reconstitution after alpha-beta-depleted transplantation in children. During its preparation, the TCRbeta library received unique molecular identifiers. TCRdb ran MiXCR on the PCR reads and lists one entry per CDR3 protein. This repertoire shows hundreds of thousands of distinct CDR3 sequences, over 10% found once; its top ten account for over 2%. The source was PBMCs, mostly from graft donor cells, collected 360 days after TCRalphabeta/CD19-depleted stem cell transplant. The receptors here all came from a male patient between 10 and 17 years old who had a stem cell transplant for acute myeloid leukemia, so the T cells may come from the graft donor.

The sample holds a few counts of this clonotype. V usage is TRBV4-1 and J usage is TRBJ2-4; TRBD1 aligns across 12 bases. CDR1 is MGHRA and CDR2 is YSYEKL in the germline V gene. V shed 0 bases and J 5 bases; nucleotides not matched to a gene: 17. This CDR3 has 21 residues. The CDR3 DNA reads as TGCGCCAGCAGCCAAGACCCCCATGGGACAGGGGGCTTTGTTGCGGAAAACATTCAGTACTTC. Translation gives CASSQDPHGTGGFVAENIQYF.

This chain links TRBV28 with TRBJ2-7, with 10 positions matching TRBD2. The J segment lost 6 bases and the V segment lost 3 bases, leaving 5 bases of the junction unmatched. The CDR3 is 14 amino acids. CDR1 is MDHEN, CDR2 SYDVKM, per germline. CDR3 coding DNA: TGTGCCAGCAGTTTTGAGGCTAGCGGGAGCGAGCAGTACTTC. This codes for CASSFEASGSEQYF. Looking up the rest from reference TRBV28 and TRBJ2-7 gives the full variable domain: DVKVTQSSRYLVKRTGEKVFLECVQDMDHENMFWYRQDPGLGLRLIYFSYDVKMKEKGDIPEGYSVSREKKERFSLILESASTNQTSMYLCASSFEASGSEQYFGPGTRLTVT.

This rearrangement joins TRBV20-1 to TRBJ2-7; 8 bases line up with TRBD2. Germline V gene lookup returns CDR1 DFQATT and CDR2 SNEGSKA (reference sequence). V lost 5 bases and J lost 7; bases outside the gene matches: 13. The CDR3 is 14 residues long. In DNA, the CDR3 is TGCAGTGCTCCCCCGGGCAGCGGGAGACGAGAGCAGTACTTC. Its translation: CSAPPGSGRREQYF.

This clonotype was seen ten or more times. The J gene is TRBJ2-7, the V gene TRBV7-8; tentatively, D is TRBD2 (5 bases). The CDR3 extends over 14 amino acids. The V and J ends lost 6 bases and 0 bases respectively, with 12 bases between them. CDR1 is SGHVS and CDR2 is FQNEAQ in the germline V gene. DNA for the CDR3: TGTGCCAGCAGGAAGTTGGGGAGCTCCTACGAGCAGTACTTC. Protein product: CASRKLGSSYEQYF.

The V call is TRBV28, the J call TRBJ1-1; D is uncertain. The CDR3 contains 12 residues. V was shortened by 3 bases and J by 7 bases, with 9 bases between the two germline ends. Per the germline V gene, CDR1 is MDHEN and CDR2 is SYDVKM. This chain's CDR3 is CASSFKRIEAFF. In nucleotides, the CDR3 is TGTGCCAGCAGTTTTAAGAGGATTGAAGCTTTCTTT.

Many counts were recorded for this clonotype. The V gene is TRBV29-1, the J gene TRBJ2-5, with 12 bases identical to TRBD1. CDR1 and CDR2 (germline): SQVTM, ANQGSEA. Unmatched junction bases numbered 15, after V lost 7 bases and J lost 6 bases. This CDR3 spans 16 amino acids. CDR3: CSATYPPGQGAKTQYF. CDR3 sequence (DNA): TGCAGCGCAACCTATCCACCGGGACAGGGGGCAAAGACCCAGTACTTC.

This clonotype was found a few times. This chain connects TRBV6-1 to TRBJ2-1; 10 bases are a match to TRBD1. The CDR3 totals 15 residues. Germline-derived CDR1 and CDR2 are MNHNS and SASEGT. The J segment lost 5 bases and the V segment lost 6 bases, leaving 7 bases of the junction unmatched. The CDR3 sequence: CASSDRGRGNNEQFF. The CDR3 nucleotides read TGTGCCAGCAGCGACAGGGGGCGCGGAAACAATGAGCAGTTCTTC.

This chain connects TRBV20-1 to TRBJ1-5, with D hard to call. This CDR3 spans 13 amino acids. The V gene lost 5 bases and the J gene lost 2 bases, with 10 bases spanning the gap. Germline V gene lookup returns CDR1 DFQATT and CDR2 SNEGSKA (reference sequence). The CDR3 DNA follows: TGCAGTGCTGATGACATAGGCAATCAGCCCCAGCATTTT. Its translation is CSADDIGNQPQHF.

This clonotype was recorded a few times. V is TRBV7-8 and J is TRBJ2-7; D not resolved. Trimming took 4 bases from V and 3 from J, leaving 22 bases between them. Germline assignment: CDR1 SGHVS and CDR2 FQNEAQ. The CDR3 extends over 17 amino acids. The CDR3 nucleotides are TGTGCCAGCAGCTCCCAGACCGGTGCCGGCCGAATCTACGAGCAGTACTTC. It codes for CASSSQTGAGRIYEQYF. Full variable domain (outside the CDR3, taken from reference TRBV7-8 and TRBJ2-7): GAGVSQSPRYKVAKRGQDVALRCDPISGHVSLFWYQQALGQGPEFLTYFQNEAQLDKSGLPSDRFFAERPEGSVSTLKIQRTQQEDSAVYLCASSSQTGAGRIYEQYFGPGTRLTVT.

At least ten counts were recorded for this clonotype. V and J are TRBV7-8 and TRBJ2-7, with D uncertain. The CDR3 spans 12 residues. The V and J ends lost 7 bases and 4 bases respectively, with 11 bases between them. Germline V lookup: CDR1 SGHVS, CDR2 FQNEAQ. The CDR3 loop is CASTTLGYEQYF. In DNA, the CDR3 is TGTGCCAGCACCACCCTCGGGTACGAGCAGTACTTC.

The rearrangement uses TRBV20-1 and TRBJ2-5; D assignment may be TRBD1 or TRBD2 (7 bases each). V lost 6 bases, J lost 5 bases, and 22 bases lay in between. The CDR3 has 15 residues. Germline loops: CDR1 DFQATT, CDR2 SNEGSKA (reference sequence). The CDR3 coding sequence is TGCAGTGCAGCGGGACAGACACCCGAGGGGGAGACCCAGTACTTC. It codes for CSAAGQTPEGETQYF.

CDR3 region: CASSLGYEAFF. DNA for the CDR3: TGCGCCAGCAGCCTCGGATATGAAGCTTTCTTT. This chain links TRBV5-1 with TRBJ1-1; D is uncertain. Per germline, CDR1 SGHRS and CDR2 YFSETQ. V lost 4 bases to trimming and J lost 7 bases, with 8 bases between them. The CDR3 has 11 amino acids.

This clonotype was detected a few times. J is TRBJ2-7 and V is TRBV7-2, with D possibly being TRBD1 (6 bases). Looked up from germline, CDR1 is SGHTA and CDR2 is FQGNSA. Trimming pared 0 bases from V and 3 bases from J, leaving 9 bases between. The CDR3 length is 14 residues. CDR3 DNA sequence: TGTGCCAGCAGCTTAGCGGCGACAGGCTACGAGCAGTACTTC. It specifies CASSLAATGYEQYF. Supplemented by reference TRBV7-2 and TRBJ2-7, the full variable domain reads GAGVSQSPSNKVTEKGKDVELRCDPISGHTALYWYRQSLGQGLEFLIYFQGNSAPDKSGLPSDRFSAERTGGSVSTLTIQRTQQEDSAVYLCASSLAATGYEQYFGPGTRLTVT.

The CDR3 is CASSISTSGRDEQYF. DNA of the CDR3: TGTGCCAGCAGTATTTCGACTAGCGGGAGGGACGAGCAGTACTTC. V gene TRBV27 combines with J gene TRBJ2-7; 14 positions match TRBD2. CDR1 and CDR2 (germline): MNHEY, SMNVEV (reference sequence). CDR3 size: 15 residues. The ends lost 5 bases at V and 5 bases at J; junction bases unmatched: 5.

This chain connects TRBV6-2 or TRBV6-3 to TRBJ2-7; D tentatively reads TRBD1 or TRBD2 (5 bases each). The CDR3 length is 15 residues. Germline V CDR1 and CDR2: MNHEY, SVGEGT. Trimming removed 7 bases from V and 6 bases from J, with 22 bases in between. CDR3 coding DNA: TGTGCCAGCACCATGGGGACGGGCTCCTTCTCCGAGCAGTACTTC. Translation gives CASTMGTGSFSEQYF.

Only a few counts were recorded for this clonotype. The rearrangement joins TRBV28 to TRBJ2-5, with 8 bases that match TRBD2. V was clipped by 0 bases and J by 5 bases; unmatched bases: 8. In germline, CDR1 is MDHEN, CDR2 SYDVKM. The CDR3 contains 16 residues. The CDR3 region has the DNA TGTGCCAGCAGTTTATGGACTAGCGCTATCCGGGAGACCCAGTACTTC. Translating gives CASSLWTSAIRETQYF.

The chain carries TRBV5-6 and TRBJ2-5; tentative D call: TRBD2 (6 bases). This CDR3 spans 17 amino acids. Germline V gene data show CDR1 as SGHDT and CDR2 as YYEEEE. The germline V and J ends were trimmed by 4 bases and 5 bases, with 24 bases remaining between them. The DNA for the CDR3 is TGTGCCAGCAGCCGCGTACGGGGTAGCGGCCTGGGGGAGACCCAGTACTTC. Protein: CASSRVRGSGLGETQYF.

This clonotype turned up a few times. V usage is TRBV7-9 and J usage is TRBJ2-2; possibly TRBD2 for D (6 bases). Trimming stripped 5 bases from V and 5 bases from J, with 18 bases between. Germline-derived CDR1 and CDR2 are SEHNR and FQNEAQ (reference sequence). This CDR3 has 16 residues. In DNA, the CDR3 is TGTGCCAGCAGCGCAGGCCGCGGGGAAGGGACCGGGGAGCTGTTTTTT. Encoded protein: CASSAGRGEGTGELFF.

This clonotype was observed many times. This sequence joins TRBV29-1 and TRBJ2-6; D ambiguous. The CDR3 is 11 amino acids. CDR1 is SQVTM and CDR2 is ANQGSEA in the germline V gene. Trimming removed 4 bases from V and 4 bases from J, with 2 bases in between. As DNA, the CDR3 is TGCAGCGTTGGCGGGGCCAACGTCCTGACTTTC. Protein sequence: CSVGGANVLTF.

The chain couples TRBV7-9 to TRBJ2-7; TRBD2 matches at 8 bases. The CDR3 is 16 amino acids. J was trimmed by 2 bases and V by 2 bases; bases with no gene match: 8. CDR1 and CDR2 (germline): SEHNR, FQNEAQ (reference sequence). The CDR3 DNA reads as TGTGCCAGCAGCTTAAGTCCGACTAGCGCCACCTACGAGCAGTACTTC. Amino acid sequence: CASSLSPTSATYEQYF.

At least ten counts were recorded for this clonotype. The chain employs TRBV10-3 and TRBJ2-3; D gene uncertain. V was cut by 0 bases and J by 10 bases, with 17 bases left in between. This CDR3 has 15 residues. The germline V gene has CDR1 ENHRY and CDR2 SYGVKD. The chain's CDR3 is CAISESLLTSWAQYF. CDR3 nucleotide sequence: TGTGCCATCAGTGAGTCTCTCCTGACCTCGTGGGCGCAGTATTTT.

This clonotype showed up many times. DNA of the CDR3: TGTGCCAGCAACTACCCCATTGGGGGGGGGACTGAAGCTTTCTTT. Amino acids: CASNYPIGGGTEAFF. The rearrangement links TRBV7-2 to TRBJ1-1; tentatively, D is TRBD1 (5 bases). Germline V CDR1 and CDR2: SGHTA, FQGNSA. This CDR3 comprises 15 residues. V was cut by 7 bases and J by 5 bases, with 20 bases left in between.